This T cell receptor (beta chain) originates from a study of PD-1 blockade in classical Hodgkin lymphoma. Study-level findings and limits: With CD4+ cells, TCR diversity rose significantly by C4D1, but not with CD8+ cells. Whoever responded completely had baseline diversity much like that seen in newly diagnosed patients. Lower baseline TCR diversity was reported for newly diagnosed patients than for healthy donors.

The data were produced by immunoSEQ multiplex PCR, yet TCRdb's version contains in-frame clones alone and is incomplete. The table lists around 19,000 clones, less than 75% of them singletons. Notes on this clone: Its antigen remains unknown.

Every patient had relapsed following autologous stem cell transplantation, and cohorts differed in brentuximab vedotin exposure. The material was peripheral blood mononuclear cells (PBMCs), obtained before the second cycle of nivolumab. The receptor was isolated from a human donor with classical Hodgkin lymphoma.

The DNA of the CDR3 is TGTGCCAGCAGTACCCTTGCAAGGGAAGAGACCCAGTACTTC. This gives the protein CASSTLAREETQYF. The V and J genes are TRBV6-5 and TRBJ2-5; D is uncertain. V was pared by 5 bases and J by 3 bases, with 13 bases between. The CDR3 spans 14 residues. In germline, CDR1 is MNHEY, CDR2 SVGAGI.